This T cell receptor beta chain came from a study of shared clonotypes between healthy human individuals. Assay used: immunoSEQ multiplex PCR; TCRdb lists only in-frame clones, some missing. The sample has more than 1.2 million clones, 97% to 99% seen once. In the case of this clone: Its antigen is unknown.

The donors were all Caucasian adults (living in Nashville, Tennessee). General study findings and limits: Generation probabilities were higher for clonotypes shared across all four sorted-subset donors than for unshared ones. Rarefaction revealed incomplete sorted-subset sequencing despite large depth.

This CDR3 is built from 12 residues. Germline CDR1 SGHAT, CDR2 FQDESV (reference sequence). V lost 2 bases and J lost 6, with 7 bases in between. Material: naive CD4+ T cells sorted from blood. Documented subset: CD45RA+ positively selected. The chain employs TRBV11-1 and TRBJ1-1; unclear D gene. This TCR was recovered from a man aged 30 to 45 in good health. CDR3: CASSLQFAEAFF. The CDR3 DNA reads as TGTGCCAGCAGCTTACAGTTCGCTGAAGCTTTCTTT.